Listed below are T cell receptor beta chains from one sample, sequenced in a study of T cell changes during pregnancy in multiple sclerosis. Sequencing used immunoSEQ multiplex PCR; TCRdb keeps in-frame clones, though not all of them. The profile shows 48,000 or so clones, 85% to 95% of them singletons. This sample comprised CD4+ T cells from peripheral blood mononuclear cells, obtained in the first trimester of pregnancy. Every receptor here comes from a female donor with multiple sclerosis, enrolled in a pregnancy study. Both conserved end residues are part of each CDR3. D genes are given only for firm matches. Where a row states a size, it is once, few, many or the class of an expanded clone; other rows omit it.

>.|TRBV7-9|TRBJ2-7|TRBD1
CASSHRQGSYEQYF
TGTGCCAGCAGCCACCGACAGGGAAGCTACGAGCAGTACTTC
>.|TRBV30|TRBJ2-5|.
CAWSRTGQGFQETQYF
TGTGCCTGGAGTAGGACGGGCCAGGGTTTCCAAGAGACCCAGTACTTC
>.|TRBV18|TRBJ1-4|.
CASSPLRTDIEKLFF
TGTGCCAGCTCACCACTTCGGACAGATATTGAAAAACTGTTTTTT
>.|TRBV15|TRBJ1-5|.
CATSLGAGQNQPQHF
TGTGCCACCAGCCTAGGGGCGGGGCAAAATCAGCCCCAGCATTTT
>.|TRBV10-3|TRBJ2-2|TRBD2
CAIWSGGSTGELFF
TGTGCCATCTGGAGCGGGGGGTCTACCGGGGAGCTGTTTTTT
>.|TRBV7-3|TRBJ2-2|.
CASRSQGGTGELFF
TGTGCCAGCAGGTCTCAGGGTGGCACCGGGGAGCTGTTTTTT
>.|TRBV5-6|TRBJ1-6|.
CASSSWAGGSSYNSPLHF
TGTGCCAGCAGCTCCTGGGCGGGGGGGTCCTCCTATAATTCACCCCTCCACTTT
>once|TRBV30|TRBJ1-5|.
CAWSGRTGKVYQPQHF
TGTGCCTGGAGTGGAAGAACAGGGAAGGTTTATCAGCCCCAGCATTTT
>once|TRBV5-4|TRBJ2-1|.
CASSLMGRNEQFF
TGTGCCAGCAGCTTGATGGGGAGGAATGAGCAGTTCTTC
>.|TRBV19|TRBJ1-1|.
CASSEPNLLEAFF
TGTGCCAGTAGTGAGCCGAATCTCCTCGAAGCTTTCTTT
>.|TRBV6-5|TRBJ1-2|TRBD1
CASSWDSYGYTF
TGTGCCAGCAGTTGGGACAGCTATGGCTACACCTTC
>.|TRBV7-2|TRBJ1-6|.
CASSQDGSREPLHF
TGTGCCAGCAGCCAGGACGGGTCCCGGGAACCCCTCCACTTT
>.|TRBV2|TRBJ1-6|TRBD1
CASGRGRNSPLHF
TGTGCCAGCGGCAGGGGGAGAAATTCACCCCTCCACTTT
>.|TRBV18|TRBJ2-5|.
CASSPTQGGETQYF
TGTGCCAGCTCACCAACACAAGGCGGGGAGACCCAGTACTTC
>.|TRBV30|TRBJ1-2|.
CAWSAGSSGFGYTF
TGTGCCTGGAGCGCCGGGTCGTCTGGCTTCGGCTACACCTTC
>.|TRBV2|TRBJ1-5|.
CASSILAGKNQPQHF
TGTGCCAGCAGTATATTAGCCGGAAAAAATCAGCCCCAGCATTTT
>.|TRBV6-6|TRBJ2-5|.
CASTPLVLAQETQYF
TGTGCCAGCACCCCCCTTGTGCTAGCACAAGAGACCCAGTACTTC